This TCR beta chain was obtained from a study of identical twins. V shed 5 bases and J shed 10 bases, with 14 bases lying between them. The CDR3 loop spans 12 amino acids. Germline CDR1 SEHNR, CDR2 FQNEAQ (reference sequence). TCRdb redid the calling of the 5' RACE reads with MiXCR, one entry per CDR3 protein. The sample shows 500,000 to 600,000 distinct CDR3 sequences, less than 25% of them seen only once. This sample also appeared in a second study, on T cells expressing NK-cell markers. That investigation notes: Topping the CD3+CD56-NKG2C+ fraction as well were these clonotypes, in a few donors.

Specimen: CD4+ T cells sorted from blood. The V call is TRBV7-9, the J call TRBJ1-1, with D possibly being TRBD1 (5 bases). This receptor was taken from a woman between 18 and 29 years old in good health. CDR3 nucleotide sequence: TGTGCCAGCAGCCCACCTTTGGGGGGAGCTTTCTTT. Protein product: CASSPPLGGAFF.